This T cell receptor (beta chain) appears in the sequencing data of a study of Ad26.COV2.S vaccination and SARS-CoV-2 variants. In the study overall: Intramuscularly, Ad26.COV2.S was given either once or twice, 56 days apart. Findings and caveats of the study: Similar non-spike TCR breadth was seen in vaccine and placebo recipients.

In the case of this clone: Its cognate antigen is unknown.

CDR3 length: 16 amino acids. Trimming at V came to 7 bases and at J to 1 base, leaving 11 bases not matched to a gene. Germline values: CDR1 SQVTM, CDR2 ANQGSEA. Sequenced by immunoSEQ multiplex PCR; TCRdb stores in-frame clones only, minus some. Among approximately 450,000 clones, around 90% were seen once, and the ten largest hold 12%. Treatment specified: 15 to 20 received Ad26.COV2.S at low or high dose, single or two shots; about 5 received placebo; per-sample allocation not given. The investigators took samples on day 63 after the first vaccine or placebo injection. Vaccination employed an Ad26 vector expressing the Wuhan-strain SARS-CoV-2 spike.

This chain links TRBV29-1 with TRBJ2-1; 9 positions agree with TRBD2. This clonotype was obtained from a person aged 18-65 years who received the Ad26.COV2.S COVID-19 vaccine or a placebo. The specimen was peripheral blood, collected in a trial of Ad26.COV2.S vaccine versus placebo. CDR3 DNA sequence: TGCAGCGCTGGGGTTAGCGGGAGCCGGTCCTACAATGAGCAGTTCTTC. Its translation is CSAGVSGSRSYNEQFF.